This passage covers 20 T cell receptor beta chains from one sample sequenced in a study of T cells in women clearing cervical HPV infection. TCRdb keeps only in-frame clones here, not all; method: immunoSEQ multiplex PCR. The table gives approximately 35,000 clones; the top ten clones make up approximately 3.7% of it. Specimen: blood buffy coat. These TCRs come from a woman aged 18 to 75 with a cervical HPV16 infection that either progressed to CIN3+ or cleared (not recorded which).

The CDR3 here is CAISDRVGNTIYF. The sequenced CDR3 bases are TGTGCCATCAGTGACAGGGTTGGAAACACC. The chain recombines TRBV10-3 with TRBJ1-3, with TRBD1 as a possible D gene (5 bases). The DNA ends 3 residues before the CDR3 does, and the rest of the CDR3 is filled in from the germline J gene. CDR3 length: 13 residues. Germline V gene data show CDR1 as ENHRY and CDR2 as SYGVKD. V was cut by 3 bases and J by 3 bases, with 6 bases left in between.

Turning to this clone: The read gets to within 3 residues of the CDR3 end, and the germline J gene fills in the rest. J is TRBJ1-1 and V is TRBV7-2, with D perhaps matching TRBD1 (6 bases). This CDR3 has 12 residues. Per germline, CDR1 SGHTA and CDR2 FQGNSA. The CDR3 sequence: CASSLGGRGAFF. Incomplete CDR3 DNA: TGTGCCAGCAGCTTAGGGGGGCGCGGG. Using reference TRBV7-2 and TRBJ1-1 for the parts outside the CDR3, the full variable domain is GAGVSQSPSNKVTEKGKDVELRCDPISGHTALYWYRQSLGQGLEFLIYFQGNSAPDKSGLPSDRFSAERTGGSVSTLTIQRTQQEDSAVYLCASSLGGRGAFFGQGTRLTVV.

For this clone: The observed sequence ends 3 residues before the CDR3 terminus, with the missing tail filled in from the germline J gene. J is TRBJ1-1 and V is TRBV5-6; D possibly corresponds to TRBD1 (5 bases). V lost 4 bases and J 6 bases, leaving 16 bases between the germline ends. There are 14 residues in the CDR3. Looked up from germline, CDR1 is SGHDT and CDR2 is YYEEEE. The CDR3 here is CASSRLQGGSEAFF. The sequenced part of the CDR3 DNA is TGTGCCAGCAGCCGTCTGCAGGGTGGGTCTGAA.

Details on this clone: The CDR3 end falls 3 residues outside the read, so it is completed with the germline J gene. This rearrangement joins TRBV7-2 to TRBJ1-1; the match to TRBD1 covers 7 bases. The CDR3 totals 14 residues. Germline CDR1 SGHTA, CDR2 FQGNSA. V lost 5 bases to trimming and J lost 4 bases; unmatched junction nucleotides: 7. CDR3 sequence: CASSPRQGGTEAFF. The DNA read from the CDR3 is TGTGCCAGCAGCCCAAGACAGGGCGGCACTGAA.

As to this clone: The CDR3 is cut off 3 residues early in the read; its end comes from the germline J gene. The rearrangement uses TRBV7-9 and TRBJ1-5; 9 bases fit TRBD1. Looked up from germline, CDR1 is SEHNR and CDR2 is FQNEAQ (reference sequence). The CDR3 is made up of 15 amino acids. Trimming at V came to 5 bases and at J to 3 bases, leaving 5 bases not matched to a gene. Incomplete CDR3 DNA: TGTGCCAGCAGCACAGACAGGGGGATCAATCAGCCC. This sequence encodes CASSTDRGINQP. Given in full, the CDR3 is CASSTDRGINQPQHF.

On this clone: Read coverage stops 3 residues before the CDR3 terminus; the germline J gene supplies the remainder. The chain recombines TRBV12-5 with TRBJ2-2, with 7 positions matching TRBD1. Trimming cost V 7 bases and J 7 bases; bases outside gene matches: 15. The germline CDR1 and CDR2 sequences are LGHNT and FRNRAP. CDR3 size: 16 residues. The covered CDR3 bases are TGTGCTAGTGCCGCGGAGTTAGGGGGCTCTGGCGGGGAG. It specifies CASAAELGGSGGE. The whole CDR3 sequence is CASAAELGGSGGELFF.

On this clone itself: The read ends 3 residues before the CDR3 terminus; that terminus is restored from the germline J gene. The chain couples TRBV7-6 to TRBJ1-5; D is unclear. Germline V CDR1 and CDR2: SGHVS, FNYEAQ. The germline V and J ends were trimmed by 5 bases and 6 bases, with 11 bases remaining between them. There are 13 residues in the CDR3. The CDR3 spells CASSPHEGQPQHF. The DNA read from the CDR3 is TGTGCCAGCAGCCCCCACGAGGGTCAGCCC.

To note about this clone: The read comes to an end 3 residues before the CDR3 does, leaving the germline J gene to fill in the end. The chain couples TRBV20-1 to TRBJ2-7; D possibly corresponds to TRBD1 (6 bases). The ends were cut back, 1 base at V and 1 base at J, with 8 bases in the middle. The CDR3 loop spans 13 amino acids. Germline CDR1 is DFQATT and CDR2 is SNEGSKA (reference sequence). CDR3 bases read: TGCAGTGCTAGAGTCGACAGGTCCTACGAG. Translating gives CSARVDRSYE. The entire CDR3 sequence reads CSARVDRSYEQYF.

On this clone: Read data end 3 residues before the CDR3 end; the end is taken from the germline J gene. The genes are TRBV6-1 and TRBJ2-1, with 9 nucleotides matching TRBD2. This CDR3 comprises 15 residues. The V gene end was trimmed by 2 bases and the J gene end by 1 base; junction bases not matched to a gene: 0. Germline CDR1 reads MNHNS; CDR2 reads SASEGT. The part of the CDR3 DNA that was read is TGTGCCAGCAGTGAACTAGCGGGATCCTACAATGAG. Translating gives CASSELAGSYNE. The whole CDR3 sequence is CASSELAGSYNEQFF.

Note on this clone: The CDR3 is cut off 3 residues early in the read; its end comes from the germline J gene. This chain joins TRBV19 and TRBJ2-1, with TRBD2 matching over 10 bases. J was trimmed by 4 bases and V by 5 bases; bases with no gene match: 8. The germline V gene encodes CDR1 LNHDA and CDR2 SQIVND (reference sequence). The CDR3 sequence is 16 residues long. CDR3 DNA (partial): TGTGCCAGTAGTCTGGAGCGGGGGGGCCAGTACAATGAG. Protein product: CASSLERGGQYNE. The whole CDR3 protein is CASSLERGGQYNEQFF.

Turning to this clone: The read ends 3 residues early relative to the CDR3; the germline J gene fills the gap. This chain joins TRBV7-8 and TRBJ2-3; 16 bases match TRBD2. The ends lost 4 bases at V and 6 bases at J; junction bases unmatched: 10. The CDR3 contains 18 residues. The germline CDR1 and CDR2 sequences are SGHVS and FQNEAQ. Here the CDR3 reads CASSSPQGLAGGVDTQYF. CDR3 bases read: TGTGCCAGCAGCTCCCCTCAGGGACTAGCGGGAGGGGTGGATACG.

The chain's CDR3 is CAWRGGNNQPQHF. The part of the CDR3 DNA that was read is TGTGCCTGGAGAGGGGGAAACAATCAGCCC. The chain is built from TRBV30 and TRBJ1-5, with D possibly matching TRBD1 (6 bases). The CDR3 extends 3 residues past the end of the read, so its final part is completed from the germline J gene. The germline V gene has CDR1 GTSNPN and CDR2 SVGIG (reference sequence). V shed 3 bases and J shed 3 bases, with 9 bases lying between them. There are 13 residues in the CDR3.

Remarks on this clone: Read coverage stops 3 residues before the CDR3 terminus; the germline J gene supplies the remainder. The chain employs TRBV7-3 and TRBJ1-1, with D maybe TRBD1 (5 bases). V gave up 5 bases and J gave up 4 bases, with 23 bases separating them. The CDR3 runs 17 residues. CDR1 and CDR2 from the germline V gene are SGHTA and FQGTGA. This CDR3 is CASSLRPTGVGGTEAFF. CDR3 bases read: TGTGCCAGCAGCCTACGGCCAACAGGTGTGGGTGGCACTGAA.

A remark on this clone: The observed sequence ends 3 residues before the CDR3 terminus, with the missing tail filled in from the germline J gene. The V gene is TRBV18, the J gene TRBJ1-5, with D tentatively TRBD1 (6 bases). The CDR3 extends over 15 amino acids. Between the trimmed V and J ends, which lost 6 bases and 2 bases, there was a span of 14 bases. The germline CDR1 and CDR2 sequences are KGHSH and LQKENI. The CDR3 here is CASSTRGMGNQPQHF. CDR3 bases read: TGTGCCAGCTCTACCAGGGGTATGGGCAATCAGCCC.

The CDR3 is CSAINIATAAFF. CDR3 DNA (partial): TGCAGTGCTATAAACATCGCCACAGCA. The J gene is TRBJ1-1, the V gene TRBV20-1, with no clear D. The sequenced fragment ends 3 residues before the CDR3 boundary, so the rest is inferred from the germline J gene. CDR3 length: 12 amino acids. Per germline, CDR1 DFQATT and CDR2 SNEGSKA (reference sequence).

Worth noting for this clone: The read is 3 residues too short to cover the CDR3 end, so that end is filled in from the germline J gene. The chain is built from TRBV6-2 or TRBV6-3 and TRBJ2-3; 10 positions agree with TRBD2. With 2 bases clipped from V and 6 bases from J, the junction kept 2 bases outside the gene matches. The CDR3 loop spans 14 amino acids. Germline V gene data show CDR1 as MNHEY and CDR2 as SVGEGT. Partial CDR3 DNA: TGTGCCAGCAGTTACCTACTAGCGGGGGATACG. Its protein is CASSYLLAGDT. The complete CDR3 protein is CASSYLLAGDTQYF.

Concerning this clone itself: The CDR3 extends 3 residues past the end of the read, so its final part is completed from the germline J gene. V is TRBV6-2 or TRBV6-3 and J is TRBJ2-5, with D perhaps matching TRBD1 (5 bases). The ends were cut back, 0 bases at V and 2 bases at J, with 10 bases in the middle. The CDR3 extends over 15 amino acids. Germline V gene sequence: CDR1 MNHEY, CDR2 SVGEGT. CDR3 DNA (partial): TGTGCCAGCAGTTACTCACGAACAGGACAAGAGACC. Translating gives CASSYSRTGQET. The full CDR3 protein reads CASSYSRTGQETQYF.

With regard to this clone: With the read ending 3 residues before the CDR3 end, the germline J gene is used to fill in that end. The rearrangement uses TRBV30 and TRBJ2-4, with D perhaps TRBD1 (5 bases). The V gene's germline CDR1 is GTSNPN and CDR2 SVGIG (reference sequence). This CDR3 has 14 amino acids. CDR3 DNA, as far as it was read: TGTGCCTGGAGTTACAGGACCCGCAACTATGGT. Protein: CAWSYRTRNYG. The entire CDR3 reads CAWSYRTRNYGQYF.

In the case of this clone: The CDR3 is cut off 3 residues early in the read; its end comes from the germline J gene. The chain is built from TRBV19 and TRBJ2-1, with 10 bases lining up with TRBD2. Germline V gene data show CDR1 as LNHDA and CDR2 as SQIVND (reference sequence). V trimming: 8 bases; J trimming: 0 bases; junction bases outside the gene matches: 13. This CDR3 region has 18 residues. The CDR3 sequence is CASRAPAGGPSSYNEQFF. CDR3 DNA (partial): TGTGCCAGTCGAGCTCCAGCGGGAGGGCCGAGCTCCTACAATGAG.

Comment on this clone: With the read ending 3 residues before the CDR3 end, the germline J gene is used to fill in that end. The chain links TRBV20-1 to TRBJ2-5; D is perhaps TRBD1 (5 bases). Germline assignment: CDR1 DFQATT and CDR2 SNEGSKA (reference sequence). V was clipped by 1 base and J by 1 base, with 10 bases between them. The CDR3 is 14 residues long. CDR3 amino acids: CSARGDRPQETQYF. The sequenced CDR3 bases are TGCAGTGCTAGAGGAGACAGACCCCAAGAGACC.